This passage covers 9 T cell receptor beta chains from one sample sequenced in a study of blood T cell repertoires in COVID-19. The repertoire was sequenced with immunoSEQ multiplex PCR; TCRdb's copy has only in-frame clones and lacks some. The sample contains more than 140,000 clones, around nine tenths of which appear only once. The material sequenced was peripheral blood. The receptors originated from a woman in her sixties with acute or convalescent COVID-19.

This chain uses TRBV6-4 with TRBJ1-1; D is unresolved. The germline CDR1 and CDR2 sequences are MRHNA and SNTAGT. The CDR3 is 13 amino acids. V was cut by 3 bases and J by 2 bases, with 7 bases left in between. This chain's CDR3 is CASSEGRNTEAFF. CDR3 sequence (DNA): TGTGCCAGCAGTGAGGGCAGAAACACTGAAGCTTTCTTT.

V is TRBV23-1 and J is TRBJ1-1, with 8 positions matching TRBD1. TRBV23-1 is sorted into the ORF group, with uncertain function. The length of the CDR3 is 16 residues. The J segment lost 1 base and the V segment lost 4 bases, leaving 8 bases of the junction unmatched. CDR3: CASSPPDRVSNTEAFF. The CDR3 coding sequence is TGCGCCAGCAGTCCGCCGGACAGGGTCTCGAACACTGAAGCTTTCTTT.

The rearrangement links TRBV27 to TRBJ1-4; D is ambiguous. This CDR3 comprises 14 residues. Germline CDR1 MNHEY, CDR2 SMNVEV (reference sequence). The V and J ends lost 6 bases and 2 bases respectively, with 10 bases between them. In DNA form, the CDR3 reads TGTGCCAGCAGGCGGGTGACTACTAATGAAAAACTGTTTTTT. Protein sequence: CASRRVTTNEKLFF.

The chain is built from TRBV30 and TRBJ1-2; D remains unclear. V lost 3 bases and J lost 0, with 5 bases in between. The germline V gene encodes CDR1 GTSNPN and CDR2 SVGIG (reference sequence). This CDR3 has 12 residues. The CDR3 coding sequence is TGTGCCTGGAGCAGCGCTAACTATGGCTACACCTTC. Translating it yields CAWSSANYGYTF.

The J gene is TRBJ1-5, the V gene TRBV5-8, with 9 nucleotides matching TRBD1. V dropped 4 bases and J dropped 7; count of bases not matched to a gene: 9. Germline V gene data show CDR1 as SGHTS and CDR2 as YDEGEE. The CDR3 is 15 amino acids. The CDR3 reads CASSSGTGFRQPQHF. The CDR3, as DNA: TGTGCCAGCAGCAGCGGGACAGGGTTTCGCCAGCCCCAGCATTTT.

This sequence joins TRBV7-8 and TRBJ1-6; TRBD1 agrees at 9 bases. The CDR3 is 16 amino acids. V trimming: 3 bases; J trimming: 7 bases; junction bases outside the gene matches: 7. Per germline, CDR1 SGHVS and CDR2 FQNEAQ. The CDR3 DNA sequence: TGTGCCAGCAGCTTGGCACCGGGGACAGGGAATTCACCCCTCCACTTT. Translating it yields CASSLAPGTGNSPLHF.

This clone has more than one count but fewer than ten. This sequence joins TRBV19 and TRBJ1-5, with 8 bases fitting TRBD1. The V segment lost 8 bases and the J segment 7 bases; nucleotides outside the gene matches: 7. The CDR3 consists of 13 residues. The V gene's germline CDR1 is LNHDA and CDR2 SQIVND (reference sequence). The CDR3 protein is CASEDRAGQPQHF. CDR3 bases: TGTGCCAGTGAGGACAGGGCAGGACAGCCCCAGCATTTT.

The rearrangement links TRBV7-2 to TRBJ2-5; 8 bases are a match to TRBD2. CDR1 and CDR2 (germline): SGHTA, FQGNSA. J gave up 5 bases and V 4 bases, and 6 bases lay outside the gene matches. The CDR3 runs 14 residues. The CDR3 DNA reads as TGTGCCAGCAGCTACTCGGGGGGGCCGGAGACCCAGTACTTC. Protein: CASSYSGGPETQYF.

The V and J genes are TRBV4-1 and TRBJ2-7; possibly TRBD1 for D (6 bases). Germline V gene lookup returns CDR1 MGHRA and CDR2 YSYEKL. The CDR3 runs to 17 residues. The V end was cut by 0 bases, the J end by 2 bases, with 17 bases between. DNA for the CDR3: TGCGCCAGCAGCCAAGATAAAAGAGCAGGGGTCCCCTACGAGCAGTACTTC. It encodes CASSQDKRAGVPYEQYF.